These 27 T cell receptor beta chains came from one sample sequenced in a study of T-cell memory formation after mild COVID-19. TCRdb passed the 5' RACE reads through MiXCR, listing each CDR3 protein once. Found here are 200,000 to 250,000 distinct CDR3 sequences, around a tenth of them singletons; the top ten hold approximately 20%. Sequences were obtained from PBMCs or a T cell subset sorted from them (not recorded which). The receptor set was obtained from a man between 18 and 29 years old who had mild COVID-19 (a few samples of this study predate the infection). Cell type and time point are not known.

This clonotype was counted a single time. The V and J genes are TRBV2 and TRBJ1-5; no clear D gene. This CDR3 has 12 amino acids. Germline CDR1 SNHLY, CDR2 FYNNEI. With 7 bases removed from V and 6 bases from J, the gap between germline ends came to 10 bases. CDR3 bases: TGTGCCAGCAAAGACTATACTCAGCCCCAGCATTTT. Translated: CASKDYTQPQHF.

This clonotype was seen a few times. This rearrangement joins TRBV4-2 to TRBJ2-3, with D perhaps TRBD2 (7 bases). The germline V and J ends were trimmed by 3 bases and 0 bases, with 16 bases remaining between them. The CDR3 has 17 amino acids. Germline V gives CDR1 LGHNA, CDR2 YNFKEQ. The CDR3 is CASSHDRGGRSTDTQYF. CDR3 sequence (DNA): TGTGCCAGCAGCCACGACCGCGGGGGCCGGAGCACAGATACGCAGTATTTT.

The chain uses TRBV5-1 and TRBJ1-1, with unresolved D. The CDR3 consists of 13 residues. Trimming stripped 7 bases from V and 0 bases from J, with 10 bases between. CDR1 and CDR2 from the germline V gene are SGHRS and YFSETQ. The CDR3 bases are TGCGCCAGCCTTGGACCGCTGAACACTGAAGCTTTCTTT. Translating it yields CASLGPLNTEAFF.

This chain joins TRBV12-3 or TRBV12-4 and TRBJ1-2, with 9 bases lining up with TRBD1. V shed 3 bases and J 1 base; nucleotides not matched to a gene: 9. The CDR3 consists of 17 residues. DNA for the CDR3: TGTGCCAGCAGTTTTGGGACAGGGAGGTTTTATAACTATGGCTACACCTTC. This translates into CASSFGTGRFYNYGYTF.

The chain joins TRBV5-1 to TRBJ1-3; D possibly corresponds to TRBD1 (5 bases). This CDR3 has 15 amino acids. Trimming pared 2 bases from V and 0 bases from J, leaving 9 bases between. Per germline, CDR1 SGHRS and CDR2 YFSETQ. The CDR3 reads CASSFDSSSGNTIYF. In nucleotides, the CDR3 is TGCGCCAGCAGCTTCGACAGTAGCTCTGGAAACACCATATATTTT.

This clonotype showed up just a few times. This chain joins TRBV14 and TRBJ2-7; 10 positions match TRBD1. The CDR3 totals 18 residues. Germline V gene data show CDR1 as SGHDN and CDR2 as FVKESK. The trim removed 4 bases at V and 0 bases at J, leaving 12 bases unmatched. The CDR3 nucleotides are TGTGCCAGCAGCCGAGATCTGCCGGGACAGGGGAACTCCTACGAGCAGTACTTC. Protein sequence: CASSRDLPGQGNSYEQYF.

This CDR3 is CASSPVKLRGDEQFF. In nucleotides, the CDR3 is TGTGCCAGCAGCCCGGTAAAGTTGAGGGGCGATGAGCAGTTCTTC. The J gene is TRBJ2-1, the V gene TRBV7-2; D may be TRBD1 or TRBD2 (5 bases each). CDR1 and CDR2 (germline): SGHTA, FQGNSA. The CDR3 contains 15 residues. V lost 5 bases and J lost 8, with 19 bases in between. The full variable domain, completed using reference TRBV7-2 and TRBJ2-1, is GAGVSQSPSNKVTEKGKDVELRCDPISGHTALYWYRQSLGQGLEFLIYFQGNSAPDKSGLPSDRFSAERTGGSVSTLTIQRTQQEDSAVYLCASSPVKLRGDEQFFGPGTRLTVL.

CDR3 DNA sequence: TGTGCCAGCAGCCAAGAGATTTTAGGGACGACTGAAGCTTTCTTT. Translation gives CASSQEILGTTEAFF. V gene TRBV4-2 combines with J gene TRBJ1-1; TRBD1 is a possible D gene (5 bases). V was shortened by 0 bases and J by 5 bases, with 13 bases between the two germline ends. Germline CDR1 is LGHNA and CDR2 is YNFKEQ. The CDR3 loop spans 15 amino acids.

This clonotype was recorded a few times. The gene calls are TRBV20-1 and TRBJ1-4, with D perhaps matching TRBD1 (5 bases). The CDR3 has 13 amino acids. Germline V lookup: CDR1 DFQATT, CDR2 SNEGSKA (reference sequence). Between the trimmed V and J ends, which lost 2 bases and 5 bases, there was a span of 9 bases. Here the CDR3 DNA reads TGCAGTGCTAGAAAGACAGAAAATGAAAAACTGTTTTTT. Residues: CSARKTENEKLFF.

The chain links TRBV12-5 to TRBJ2-2, with D unclear. This CDR3 is built from 13 residues. V was shortened by 7 bases and J by 6 bases, with 12 bases between the two germline ends. CDR1 is LGHNT and CDR2 is FRNRAP in the germline V gene. CDR3: CASALGLAGELFF. The CDR3 DNA is TGTGCTAGTGCCCTCGGGTTGGCCGGGGAGCTGTTTTTT.

The V call is TRBV19, the J call TRBJ2-2; D uncertain. The CDR3 has 13 amino acids. V lost 5 bases to trimming and J lost 4 bases, with 8 bases between them. Germline CDR1 is LNHDA and CDR2 is SQIVND (reference sequence). CDR3 loop: CASSDNFTGELFF. The CDR3 DNA follows: TGTGCCAGTAGTGATAATTTCACCGGGGAGCTGTTTTTT.

This clonotype was picked up a small number of times. This chain uses TRBV5-1 with TRBJ2-1; tentative D call: TRBD1 (6 bases). CDR1 is SGHRS, CDR2 YFSETQ, per germline. There are 16 residues in the CDR3. The V and J ends lost 4 bases and 7 bases respectively, with 21 bases between them. The CDR3 nucleotides are TGCGCCAGCAGCATACAGGGATCTCTCCGCCCGAATGAGCAGTTCTTC. Translated: CASSIQGSLRPNEQFF. Full variable domain (remainder filled in from reference TRBV5-1 and TRBJ2-1): KAGVTQTPRYLIKTRGQQVTLSCSPISGHRSVSWYQQTPGQGLQFLFEYFSETQRNKGNFPGRFSGRQFSNSRSEMNVSTLELGDSALYLCASSIQGSLRPNEQFFGPGTRLTVL.

This clonotype turned up a few times. The chain is built from TRBV11-2 and TRBJ2-7; tentatively, D is TRBD1 or TRBD2 (5 bases each). Per germline, CDR1 SGHAT and CDR2 FQNNGV. The CDR3 consists of 13 residues. Trimming took 2 bases from V and 6 from J, leaving 11 bases between them. The CDR3 bases are TGTGCCAGCAGCTTAAGGGGAGCGTCCGAGCAGTACTTC. Protein sequence: CASSLRGASEQYF.

The sample holds a few counts of this clonotype. The chain is built from TRBV29-1 and TRBJ2-7; D might be TRBD1 (5 bases). CDR3 size: 13 residues. V lost 7 bases, J lost 2 bases, and 15 bases lay in between. Germline V gene sequence: CDR1 SQVTM, CDR2 ANQGSEA. This CDR3 is CSGTSGQTYEQYF. CDR3 sequence (DNA): TGCAGCGGCACCTCAGGACAAACCTACGAGCAGTACTTC.

This clonotype came up a few times. The CDR3 region has the DNA TGCAGCACTAGCGGGGGGGCTACCTACAATGAGCAGTTCTTC. Protein sequence: CSTSGGATYNEQFF. The chain carries TRBV29-1 and TRBJ2-1; 13 nucleotides line up with TRBD2. Unmatched junction bases numbered 3, after V lost 8 bases and J lost 2 bases. The CDR3 is 14 residues long. Germline loops: CDR1 SQVTM, CDR2 ANQGSEA.

This clonotype has ten or more counts. The chain uses TRBV3-1 and TRBJ2-5; D is unresolved. The germline V gene encodes CDR1 LGHDT and CDR2 YNNKEL (reference sequence). The ends were cut back, 3 bases at V and 4 bases at J, with 6 bases in the middle. This CDR3 region has 12 residues. The CDR3 bases are TGTGCCAGCAGCCAGGATCGAGAGACCCAGTACTTC. As protein: CASSQDRETQYF.

At least ten counts were recorded for this clonotype. This sequence joins TRBV7-3 and TRBJ1-1, with D uncertain. Trimming removed 5 bases at V and 1 base at J, with 8 bases between. CDR1 and CDR2 (germline): SGHTA, FQGTGA. The CDR3 has 13 amino acids. CDR3 coding DNA: TGTGCCAGCAGCGGACGCGGGAACACTGAAGCTTTCTTT. Translated: CASSGRGNTEAFF.

This rearrangement joins TRBV2 to TRBJ2-2, with a possible D match to TRBD1 (6 bases). The CDR3 totals 15 residues. Germline lookup yields CDR1 SNHLY and CDR2 FYNNEI. Trimming took 1 base from V and 6 from J, leaving 12 bases between them. The CDR3 DNA reads TGTGCCAGCAGTGAAGGGCAGGGGTGGGCCGGGGAGCTGTTTTTT. The encoded protein is CASSEGQGWAGELFF. Complete variable domain (other parts from reference TRBV2 and TRBJ2-2): EPEVTQTPSHQVTQMGQEVILRCVPISNHLYFYWYRQILGQKVEFLVSFYNNEISEKSEIFDDQFSVERPDGSNFTLKIRSTKLEDSAMYFCASSEGQGWAGELFFGEGSRLTVL.

This clonotype was seen a handful of times. The V call is TRBV11-2, the J call TRBJ1-1, with TRBD1 as a possible D gene (5 bases). The CDR3 has 14 amino acids. V lost 0 bases and J 4 bases, leaving 9 bases between the germline ends. Looked up from germline, CDR1 is SGHAT and CDR2 is FQNNGV. The CDR3 sequence: CASSLEAGRTEAFF. CDR3 coding DNA: TGTGCCAGCAGCTTAGAGGCAGGGCGCACTGAAGCTTTCTTT.

The rearrangement uses TRBV9 and TRBJ2-5, with D unclear. Trimming removed 0 bases from V and 0 bases from J, with 15 bases in between. Germline values: CDR1 SGDLS, CDR2 YYNGEE. The CDR3 totals 17 residues. This CDR3 reads CASSVGQGGEYQETQYF. CDR3 DNA: TGTGCCAGCAGCGTAGGTCAAGGCGGAGAGTACCAAGAGACCCAGTACTTC.

The chain combines TRBV7-2 with TRBJ2-2; 11 bases are a match to TRBD2. With 2 bases clipped from V and 0 bases from J, the junction kept 2 bases outside the gene matches. CDR3 length: 17 residues. Germline V lookup: CDR1 SGHTA, CDR2 FQGNSA. This chain's CDR3 is CASSLPGLAANTGELFF. The CDR3 DNA reads as TGTGCCAGCAGCTTACCGGGACTAGCGGCGAACACCGGGGAGCTGTTTTTT.

The chain uses TRBV7-2 and TRBJ2-5, with 10 bases lining up with TRBD2. The CDR3 length is 19 residues. Germline-derived CDR1 and CDR2 are SGHTA and FQGNSA. V dropped 6 bases and J dropped 2; count of bases not matched to a gene: 18. As DNA, the CDR3 is TGTGCCAGCAGAGGTGTCATTCGAGTAGCGGGGGGTTTACAAGAGACCCAGTACTTC. It yields the protein CASRGVIRVAGGLQETQYF.

This clonotype was detected a few times. The chain uses TRBV6-5 and TRBJ2-1; TRBD1 matches at 10 bases. The germline V gene encodes CDR1 MNHEY and CDR2 SVGAGI. The CDR3 is made up of 14 amino acids. V trimming: 2 bases; J trimming: 9 bases; junction bases outside the gene matches: 4. CDR3 protein: CASSYDRGRLEQFF. CDR3 nucleotides: TGTGCCAGCAGTTACGACAGGGGGCGACTTGAGCAGTTCTTC.

This clonotype was found many times. V usage is TRBV15 and J usage is TRBJ2-1; no firm D call. Germline CDR1 is LNHNV and CDR2 is YYDKDF (reference sequence). V lost 5 bases and J lost 5, with 10 bases in between. The CDR3 sequence is 13 residues long. CDR3 loop: CATSGRPNNEQFF. The CDR3, as DNA: TGTGCCACCAGCGGACGGCCGAACAATGAGCAGTTCTTC.

A few counts support this clonotype. V usage is TRBV20-1 and J usage is TRBJ2-2, with 9 positions matching TRBD1. V shed 0 bases, J shed 4 bases, and the junction held 6 bases outside the gene matches. This CDR3 is 16 amino acids long. Germline V lookup: CDR1 DFQATT, CDR2 SNEGSKA (reference sequence). CDR3 region: CSARDLGTGTTGELFF. CDR3 DNA: TGCAGTGCTAGAGACCTCGGGACAGGGACCACCGGGGAGCTGTTTTTT.

This clonotype was seen more than once but under ten times. The gene calls are TRBV12-3 or TRBV12-4 and TRBJ1-2, with D possibly TRBD1 on 6 matching bases. V was cut by 6 bases and J by 4 bases, with 18 bases left in between. The length of the CDR3 is 15 residues. In DNA form, the CDR3 reads TGTGCCAGCAGACCCTCAGGGGATCGGGGCTATGGCTACACCTTC. As protein: CASRPSGDRGYGYTF.

A few counts support this clonotype. The CDR3 DNA sequence: TGCGCCAGCAGCTTGATCAATGAGCAGTTCTTC. Its translation is CASSLINEQFF. The chain is built from TRBV5-1 and TRBJ2-1, with D unclear. V was shortened by 1 base and J by 6 bases, with 2 bases between the two germline ends. Germline CDR1 SGHRS, CDR2 YFSETQ. The CDR3 is made up of 11 amino acids.